The rows below give T cell receptor beta chains drawn from one sample of a study of TIL therapy for anti-PD-1-resistant metastatic lung cancer. Assay: immunoSEQ multiplex PCR; the TCRdb copy retains only in-frame clones and omits some. The data contain more than 35,000 clones, more than 60% of them singletons. The specimen comprised blood, sampled at baseline. The receptors were gathered from a person aged 25 to 79 with non-small cell lung cancer. Each CDR3 is given with its conserved first and last residue. D genes are given only for firm matches. Size is stated for part of the rows, as once, few or many counts, or as a class when the clone is expanded.

d_call,v_call,clone_size,j_call,cdr3_aa,cdr3_nt
-,TRBV28,-,TRBJ1-5,CASSPAGAVGTQHF,TGTGCCAGCAGCCCAGCCGGGGCCGTGGGGACCCAGCATTTT
-,TRBV29-1,once,TRBJ2-7,CSVESSYEQYF,TGCAGCGTCGAGAGCTCCTACGAGCAGTACTTC
-,TRBV19,-,TRBJ2-3,CATKAEGTTDTQYF,TGTGCCACGAAAGCTGAGGGGACCACAGATACGCAGTATTTT
-,TRBV2,-,TRBJ2-1,CASSIKYEQFF,TGTGCCAGCAGTATAAAGTATGAGCAGTTCTTC
-,TRBV2,-,TRBJ1-3,CASSEALGPSGNTIYF,TGTGCCAGCAGTGAAGCGCTTGGACCCTCTGGAAACACCATATATTTT
-,TRBV7-9,-,TRBJ1-2,CASSRRAGYGYTF,TGTGCCAGCAGCCGTCGGGCAGGGTATGGCTACACCTTC
-,TRBV13,-,TRBJ1-2,CASSFNRRGYNYGYTF,TGTGCCAGCAGTTTTAACCGGCGGGGCTATAACTATGGCTACACCTTC
-,TRBV4-3,few,TRBJ1-3,CASSQDTSDPNSLFSGNTIYF,TGCGCCAGCAGCCAAGATACCTCAGACCCCAACAGCCTTTTCTCTGGAAACACCATATATTTT
-,TRBV7-8,-,TRBJ2-7,CASSLAGPPNYEQYF,TGTGCCAGCAGCTTAGCTGGGCCCCCTAACTACGAGCAGTACTTC
TRBD1,TRBV18,medium-sized,TRBJ2-2,CASSQGQTTGELFF,TGTGCCAGCTCACAGGGACAGACAACCGGGGAGCTGTTTTTT
-,TRBV28,-,TRBJ1-1,CASSYPQGGYTEAFF,TGTGCCAGCAGTTACCCCCAGGGTGGGTACACTGAAGCTTTCTTT
TRBD1,TRBV18,-,TRBJ1-1,CASSPSQGAQTEAFF,TGTGCCAGCTCACCCTCACAGGGGGCGCAAACTGAAGCTTTCTTT
-,TRBV7-9,once,TRBJ2-3,CASSLPATDTQYF,TGTGCCAGCAGCTTGCCGGCCACAGATACGCAGTATTTT
TRBD2,TRBV4-3,once,TRBJ2-1,CASSQDSGLAGNEQFF,TGCGCCAGCAGCCAAGATTCGGGACTAGCGGGGAATGAGCAGTTCTTC
-,TRBV6-5,-,TRBJ2-7,CASSYSGRDPYEQYF,TGTGCCAGCAGTTACTCGGGCAGGGACCCCTACGAGCAGTACTTC
TRBD1,TRBV2,-,TRBJ1-4,CASSVRGLAEKLFF,TGTGCCAGCAGTGTGAGGGGGCTCGCTGAAAAACTGTTTTTT
-,TRBV14,once,TRBJ1-3,CASSQAWTAGNTIYF,TGTGCCAGCAGCCAAGCTTGGACAGCTGGAAACACCATATATTTT
TRBD2,TRBV19,-,TRBJ2-1,CASSIWSSGRNEQFF,TGTGCCAGTAGTATCTGGTCTAGCGGGAGGAATGAGCAGTTCTTC
TRBD2,TRBV19,-,TRBJ2-7,CASKSQAGVYEQYF,TGTGCCAGTAAGTCCCAAGCGGGGGTTTACGAGCAGTACTTC
-,TRBV10-2,-,TRBJ1-1,CASSEGGEVVQAFF,TGCGCCAGCAGTGAGGGGGGGGAGGTCGTCCAGGCTTTCTTT
TRBD1,TRBV4-2,-,TRBJ2-7,CASSQRQGDEQYF,TGTGCCAGCAGCCAGAGACAGGGAGACGAGCAGTACTTC
-,TRBV6-5,-,TRBJ1-5,CASRPRGNQPQHF,TGTGCCAGCAGACCCCGGGGGAATCAGCCCCAGCATTTT
-,TRBV7-9,-,TRBJ2-3,CASRPTPRDTQYF,TGTGCCAGCAGACCAACCCCAAGAGATACGCAGTATTTT
-,TRBV5-6,-,TRBJ2-3,CASSGGGAFHVTDTQYF,TGTGCCAGCAGTGGAGGGGGGGCCTTTCACGTGACAGATACGCAGTATTTT
-,TRBV18,-,TRBJ1-3,CASSQDLSGNTIYF,TGTGCCAGCTCACAGGACCTCTCTGGAAACACCATATATTTT
TRBD1,TRBV5-4,-,TRBJ2-3,CASSPTQGAWGTDTQYF,TGTGCCAGCAGCCCGACACAGGGGGCGTGGGGGACAGATACGCAGTATTTT
-,TRBV7-9,-,TRBJ2-5,CASSSWDVREETQYF,TGTGCCAGCAGCTCCTGGGATGTTCGAGAAGAGACCCAGTACTTC
TRBD1,TRBV5-1,-,TRBJ2-5,CASSPAGAGGWETQYF,TGCGCCAGCAGCCCCGCAGGGGCAGGGGGCTGGGAGACCCAGTACTTC
-,TRBV6-6,-,TRBJ1-1,CASSSQTTAFF,TGTGCCAGCAGTTCTCAAACGACCGCTTTCTTT
TRBD1,TRBV19,-,TRBJ1-2,CASSATGVDYGYTF,TGTGCCAGTAGTGCGACAGGGGTTGACTATGGCTACACCTTC
TRBD2,TRBV5-1,-,TRBJ2-5,CASSLGLAGGIKYF,TGCGCCAGCAGCTTGGGACTAGCGGGGGGGATAAAGTACTTC
-,TRBV7-9,once,TRBJ2-7,CASSATGMSYEQYF,TGTGCCAGCAGCGCTACAGGAATGTCGTACGAGCAGTACTTC
-,TRBV5-6,few,TRBJ1-5,CASSLGAAGQPQHF,TGTGCCAGCAGCTTGGGAGCGGCGGGTCAGCCCCAGCATTTT
TRBD1,TRBV5-1,-,TRBJ2-7,CASSEQGAREQYF,TGCGCCAGCTCTGAGCAGGGGGCTCGGGAGCAGTACTTC
TRBD1,TRBV6-7,-,TRBJ2-5,CASSYDREETQYF,TGTGCCAGCAGTTACGACAGGGAAGAGACCCAGTACTTC
-,TRBV9,-,TRBJ1-1,CASSEGPGSGAFF,TGTGCCAGCAGTGAGGGCCCGGGGAGTGGTGCTTTCTTT
-,TRBV29-1,-,TRBJ1-2,CSTQLGTYGYTF,TGCAGCACTCAATTGGGGACCTATGGCTACACCTTC
-,TRBV19,few,TRBJ1-6,CASRFMVGQINSPLHF,TGTGCCAGTAGATTCATGGTTGGACAGATTAATTCACCCCTCCACTTT
-,TRBV6-6,-,TRBJ1-2,CASSEEGESYGYTF,TGTGCCAGCAGCGAGGAGGGGGAGAGCTATGGCTACACCTTC
-,TRBV18,-,TRBJ1-5,CASSRLNQPQHF,TGTGCCAGCTCTCGCCTGAATCAGCCCCAGCATTTT
TRBD2,TRBV4-2,few,TRBJ2-2,CASSQVGGVGGELFF,TGTGCCAGCAGCCAGGTGGGAGGGGTCGGCGGGGAGCTGTTTTTT
-,TRBV4-3,-,TRBJ2-1,CASSQKGSRIGEQFF,TGCGCCAGCAGCCAAAAGGGATCCCGGATTGGCGAGCAGTTCTTC
-,TRBV5-1,few,TRBJ1-1,CASSLVGPTDTEAFF,TGCGCCAGCAGCTTGGTTGGGCCTACGGATACTGAAGCTTTCTTT
TRBD1,TRBV28,-,TRBJ1-2,CASNDRAGYTF,TGTGCCAGCAACGACAGGGCTGGCTACACCTTC
TRBD1,TRBV19,few,TRBJ2-2,CASGTGANTGELFF,TGTGCCAGTGGGACAGGGGCAAACACCGGGGAGCTGTTTTTT
-,TRBV28,-,TRBJ1-4,CASTGSTNEKLFF,TGTGCCAGCACAGGCTCAACTAATGAAAAACTGTTTTTT
TRBD2,TRBV6-5,-,TRBJ2-5,CASSVEAGAQETQYF,TGTGCCAGCAGTGTTGAAGCGGGGGCTCAAGAGACCCAGTACTTC
-,TRBV6-1,medium-sized,TRBJ1-5,CASSENQPQHF,TGTGCCAGCAGTGAAAATCAGCCCCAGCATTTT
TRBD1,TRBV7-2,-,TRBJ2-5,CASSRQGDRVWETQYF,TGTGCCAGCAGCCGCCAAGGGGACAGGGTGTGGGAGACCCAGTACTTC
-,TRBV11-2,-,TRBJ1-2,CASSLDLGDGAYYGYTF,TGTGCCAGCAGCTTAGATCTTGGGGATGGTGCCTACTATGGCTACACCTTC
-,TRBV4-3,few,TRBJ2-2,CASSQDTAKNTGELFF,TGCGCCAGCAGCCAAGATACAGCGAAGAACACCGGGGAGCTGTTTTTT
TRBD1,TRBV4-3,-,TRBJ1-4,CASRSRGTATNEKLFF,TGCGCCAGCAGGAGTCGGGGGACAGCAACTAATGAAAAACTGTTTTTT
-,TRBV10-3,few,TRBJ2-1,CAISLDGYNEQFF,TGTGCCATCAGCCTGGACGGATACAATGAGCAGTTCTTC
TRBD1,TRBV7-2,-,TRBJ2-5,CASSGQGVQETQYF,TGTGCCAGCAGCGGACAGGGGGTCCAAGAGACCCAGTACTTC
-,TRBV28,-,TRBJ1-5,CASSAPLQGGQPQHF,TGTGCCAGCAGTGCCCCTCTACAGGGCGGCCAGCCCCAGCATTTT